This paragraph covers one TCR beta chain sequence. Its target is not known. Researchers built TCR beta libraries using quantitative 5'-RACE with molecular barcodes. TCRdb reprocessed the 5' RACE reads with MiXCR, giving one entry per CDR3 protein. The profile shows about 800,000 distinct CDR3 sequences, about an eighth of them singletons. The V end lost 0 bases, the J end lost 8 bases, and 11 bases lay between the germline ends. This CDR3 is 15 amino acids long. Germline CDR1 reads MGHRA; CDR2 reads YSYEKL. This entry belongs to a study of CD8 T cells in ankylosing spondylitis. General study results and limits: Disease-linked clones were CD8+ and relatively rare in peripheral blood. Among TCR beta sequences, a motif of eight highly homologous variants appeared characteristic of ankylosing spondylitis blood. From matched ankylosing spondylitis synovial fluid, disease-linked clones were reportedly recovered at significantly enriched levels.

The rearrangement uses TRBV4-1 and TRBJ1-6, with unresolved D. Sequenced: blood, either unsorted or a sorted T cell fraction (not recorded which). The sequence came from a male donor with ankylosing spondylitis. CDR3 amino acids: CASSQDRLLDSPLHF. The CDR3 bases are TGCGCCAGCAGCCAAGACCGGTTATTGGATTCACCCCTCCACTTT.